The following is a T cell receptor beta chain sequence with its context. Its matching antigen is unknown. The sample belongs to a study of regulatory T cells in long-lasting Graves disease. Germline V lookup: CDR1 LGHNA, CDR2 YSLEER. This CDR3 has 15 amino acids. The germline V and J ends were trimmed by 4 bases and 0 bases, with 12 bases remaining between them. Findings and caveats of the study: TCR diversity was lower in persistent than newly diagnosed Graves' disease.

This sample's time point: persistent/refractory GD, antithyroid drugs over 5 years with positive TRAb. The TCR library was made from RNA extracted from PBMCs. Graves' disease was diagnosed by American Thyroid Association guidelines. Relying on iRepertoire HTBI primers and Arm-PCR of CDR3 regions, the team built TCR beta libraries. As processed by the authors: In the combined samples, 62 TRBV and under 15 TRBJ segments were identified. TCRdb re-analysed the multiplex PCR reads in MiXCR, keeping a single row per CDR3 protein. These V and J calls are TCRdb output, not the study's own analysis. The sample yields 450,000 or so distinct CDR3 sequences, roughly 22% seen once.

The sequence came from a female donor with Graves disease. The chain has TRBV4-3 and TRBJ1-1, with D unclear. This sample comprised peripheral blood mononuclear cells (PBMCs), obtained when the disease was refractory, from a patient treated with antithyroid drugs. The CDR3 sequence is CASSPQRSMNTEAFF. The CDR3 bases are TGCGCCAGCAGCCCCCAGAGGAGCATGAACACTGAAGCTTTCTTT.